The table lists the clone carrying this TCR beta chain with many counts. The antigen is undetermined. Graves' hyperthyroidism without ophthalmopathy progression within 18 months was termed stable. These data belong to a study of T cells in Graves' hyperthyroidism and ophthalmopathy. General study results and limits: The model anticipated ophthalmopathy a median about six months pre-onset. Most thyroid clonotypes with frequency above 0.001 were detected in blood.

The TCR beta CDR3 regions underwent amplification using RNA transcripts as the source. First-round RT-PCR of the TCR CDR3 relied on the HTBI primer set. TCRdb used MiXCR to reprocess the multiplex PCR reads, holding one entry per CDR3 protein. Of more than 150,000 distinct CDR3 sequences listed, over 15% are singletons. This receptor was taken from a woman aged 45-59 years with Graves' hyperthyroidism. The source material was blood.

The CDR3 here is CASSKGTGLYGYTF. DNA for the CDR3: TGTGCCAGCAGTAAAGGGACAGGGCTCTATGGCTACACCTTC. The gene calls are TRBV6-1 and TRBJ1-2; 9 nucleotides align to TRBD1. Unmatched junction bases numbered 5, after V lost 5 bases and J lost 4 bases. This CDR3 spans 14 amino acids. CDR1 MNHNS and CDR2 SASEGT come from the germline V gene.